The next 22 T cell receptor beta chains were all read from a single sample in a study of blood T cell repertoires in COVID-19. Only in-frame clones appear in the TCRdb table, and some are missing; sequencing was by immunoSEQ multiplex PCR. The profile covers under 150,000 clones, with about three quarters appearing a single time and under 6% taken by the ten largest. The sequencing sample was made of peripheral blood. The receptors originated from a woman aged 80 or over with active or convalescent COVID-19.

CDR3 in amino acids: CATSGLAGIYNEQFF. CDR3 sequence (DNA): TGTGCCACGAGTGGGCTAGCGGGGATCTACAATGAGCAGTTCTTC. This chain links TRBV2 with TRBJ2-1, with 9 positions matching TRBD2. In germline, CDR1 is SNHLY, CDR2 FYNNEI. J lost 3 bases, V lost 10 bases, and 10 bases had no gene match. The CDR3 has 15 residues.

The chain employs TRBV4-1 and TRBJ1-3; D is unclear. CDR1 is MGHRA, CDR2 YSYEKL, per germline. The V gene lost 3 bases and the J gene lost 0 bases, with 12 bases spanning the gap. This CDR3 is built from 16 residues. CDR3 amino acids: CASSQMQSSSGNTIYF. CDR3 bases: TGCGCCAGCAGCCAGATGCAATCGAGCTCTGGAAACACCATATATTTT.

Note on this clone: At one end the junction does not follow the germline gene, possibly because of a read error. This sequence joins TRBV6-5 and TRBJ2-5, with 7 bases aligning to TRBD1. CDR1 is MNHEY and CDR2 is SVGAGI in the germline V gene. This CDR3 region has 15 residues. The CDR3: CASRYYRDSQETQYF. The CDR3 region has the DNA TGTGCCAGCAGATACTACCGGGACAGTCAAGAGACCCAGTACTTC.

The chain is built from TRBV4-1 and TRBJ2-7, with 11 nucleotides matching TRBD2. The germline CDR1 and CDR2 sequences are MGHRA and YSYEKL. The length of the CDR3 is 18 residues. J was trimmed by 2 bases and V by 1 base; bases with no gene match: 10. CDR3 protein: CASSQALPGTSGAYEQYF. The CDR3 DNA sequence: TGCGCCAGCAGCCAAGCCCTTCCCGGGACTAGCGGAGCCTACGAGCAGTACTTC.

The V and J genes are TRBV6-5 and TRBJ1-2, with D tentatively TRBD1 (6 bases). The V gene's germline CDR1 is MNHEY and CDR2 SVGAGI. V lost 7 bases to trimming and J lost 6 bases, with 21 bases between them. The CDR3 has 15 amino acids. This CDR3 reads CASTYTGYRADGYTF. In DNA form, the CDR3 reads TGTGCCAGCACTTATACAGGGTACAGGGCGGATGGCTACACCTTC.

This clone was picked up many times. The V and J genes are TRBV19 and TRBJ2-1; TRBD1 matches 9 bases. The V and J ends lost 5 bases and 8 bases, in that order; junction bases with no gene match: 7. The CDR3 is 14 residues long. Per the germline V gene, CDR1 is LNHDA and CDR2 is SQIVND (reference sequence). The CDR3 DNA follows: TGTGCCAGTAGTTCGGGACAGGGATGGGATGAGCAGTTCTTC. Translated, it gives CASSSGQGWDEQFF.

V gene TRBV21-1 combines with J gene TRBJ1-1; the D segment call TRBD1 is taken from the table without a DNA check. TRBV21-1 is assigned pseudogene status. CDR3 length: 15 amino acids. The CDR3 coding sequence is TGTGCCAGCAGCACCAGACAGGGGGCGAACACTGAAGCTTTCTTT. As protein: CASSTRQGANTEAFF.

The chain has TRBV2 and TRBJ1-5; no firm D call. Between the trimmed V and J ends, which lost 8 bases and 1 base, there was a span of 15 bases. The V gene's germline CDR1 is SNHLY and CDR2 FYNNEI. The CDR3 loop spans 15 amino acids. CDR3: CASQYGFGSNQPQHF. The CDR3 coding sequence is TGTGCCAGCCAATACGGGTTCGGAAGCAATCAGCCCCAGCATTTT.

This chain uses TRBV28 with TRBJ1-1; 7 positions match TRBD1. The junction had 13 bases not matched to a gene; V was cut back by 6 bases and J by 6 bases. CDR3 length equals 15 residues. Looked up from germline, CDR1 is MDHEN and CDR2 is SYDVKM. The DNA of the CDR3 is TGTGCCAGCAGACCCCCGGGACAGATTTCCGCTGAAGCTTTCTTT. Residues: CASRPPGQISAEAFF.

The chain links TRBV28 to TRBJ2-1, with D possibly matching TRBD2 (6 bases). Germline CDR1 is MDHEN and CDR2 is SYDVKM. This CDR3 spans 14 amino acids. With 5 bases removed from V and 4 bases from J, the gap between germline ends came to 12 bases. This CDR3 is CASSQRERYNEQFF. CDR3 in DNA: TGTGCCAGCAGTCAACGGGAGAGATACAATGAGCAGTTCTTC.

The chain couples TRBV6-2 or TRBV6-3 to TRBJ1-2, with TRBD1 matching over 9 bases. CDR1 MNHEY and CDR2 SVGEGT come from the germline V gene. CDR3 length: 13 amino acids. V dropped 6 bases and J dropped 5; count of bases not matched to a gene: 4. CDR3 in amino acids: CASSWDREYGYTF. The CDR3 DNA reads TGTGCCAGCAGCTGGGACAGGGAATATGGCTACACCTTC.

The CDR3: CASSQEETARNEKLFF. The CDR3 DNA reads as TGCGCCAGCAGCCAAGAAGAGACAGCTAGAAATGAAAAACTGTTTTTT. The V and J genes are TRBV4-3 and TRBJ1-4, with TRBD1 as a possible D gene (5 bases). Trimming left V 0 bases short and J 5 bases short, with 13 bases between. Germline V CDR1 and CDR2: LGHNA, YSLEER. This CDR3 is 16 amino acids long.

This chain uses TRBV4-2 with TRBJ1-2; tentatively, D is TRBD1 (5 bases). The germline V and J ends were trimmed by 4 bases and 8 bases, with 11 bases remaining between them. This CDR3 contains 12 residues. The V gene's germline CDR1 is LGHNA and CDR2 YNFKEQ. CDR3 nucleotides: TGTGCCAGCAGCCCCTCAGGGATGGGCTACACCTTC. This sequence encodes CASSPSGMGYTF.

The chain joins TRBV19 to TRBJ2-3; TRBD1 aligns across 8 bases. Germline CDR1 and CDR2: LNHDA and SQIVND (reference sequence). V shed 3 bases and J 2 bases; nucleotides not matched to a gene: 10. There are 17 residues in the CDR3. Here the CDR3 DNA reads TGTGCCAGTAGTATCGGTCGGCAGGGGGCGATCACAGATACGCAGTATTTT. As protein: CASSIGRQGAITDTQYF.

V and J are TRBV3-1 (or the pseudogene TRBV3-2) and TRBJ1-1; D is unresolved. Trimming stripped 2 bases from V and 5 bases from J, with 15 bases between. Germline lookup yields CDR1 LGHDT and CDR2 YNNKEL (reference sequence). The CDR3 has 15 amino acids. As DNA, the CDR3 is TGTGCCAGCAGCCAACGTGCGGGGATAGGGACTGAAGCTTTCTTT. It yields the protein CASSQRAGIGTEAFF.

This chain uses TRBV18 with TRBJ2-7, with D maybe TRBD2 (6 bases). This CDR3 region has 13 residues. The germline gives CDR1 KGHSH, CDR2 LQKENI. The V end lost 3 bases, the J end lost 0 bases, and 6 bases lay between the germline ends. CDR3 sequence: CASSPGLSYEQYF. The DNA for the CDR3 is TGTGCCAGCTCACCGGGACTCTCCTACGAGCAGTACTTC. The variable domain in full, with the rest retrieved from reference TRBV18 and TRBJ2-7, is NAGVMQNPRHLVRRRGQEARLRCSPMKGHSHVYWYRQLPEEGLKFMVYLQKENIIDESGMPKERFSAEFPKEGPSILRIQQVVRGDSAAYFCASSPGLSYEQYFGPGTRLTVT.

The J gene is TRBJ1-1, the V gene TRBV6-1; a possible D gene is TRBD1 (5 bases). Trimming cost V 2 bases and J 0 bases, with 10 bases left between them. The CDR3 sequence is 15 residues long. Germline loops: CDR1 MNHNS, CDR2 SASEGT. The CDR3 bases are TGTGCCAGCAGTGAACCGACAGAAATGAACACTGAAGCTTTCTTT. Protein product: CASSEPTEMNTEAFF.

The rearrangement links TRBV6-1 to TRBJ1-1, with D tentatively TRBD1 (6 bases). The germline V gene encodes CDR1 MNHNS and CDR2 SASEGT. The CDR3 runs 14 residues. Trimming left V 2 bases short and J 4 bases short, with 11 bases between. CDR3 bases: TGTGCCAGCAGTGAACAGGGGTTTGGCACTGAAGCTTTCTTT. This encodes CASSEQGFGTEAFF.

The J gene is TRBJ2-7, the V gene TRBV5-1; 13 bases align to TRBD2. Germline values: CDR1 SGHRS, CDR2 YFSETQ. This CDR3 is 16 amino acids long. V lost 4 bases and J lost 0; bases outside the gene matches: 4. Written as DNA, the CDR3 is TGCGCCAGCAGCCCCTGGACTAGCGGGGGCTCCTACGAGCAGTACTTC. The encoded protein is CASSPWTSGGSYEQYF.

The chain carries TRBV6-2 or TRBV6-3 and TRBJ1-1, with D perhaps matching TRBD1 (5 bases). The CDR3 contains 18 residues. Germline loops: CDR1 MNHEY, CDR2 SVGEGT. Deletions cut 2 bases from V and 0 bases from J, with 19 bases between. The CDR3 protein is CASSYEWQGGLMNTEAFF. In DNA form, the CDR3 reads TGTGCCAGCAGTTACGAGTGGCAGGGTGGTCTAATGAACACTGAAGCTTTCTTT.

The chain uses TRBV18 and TRBJ2-2; a weak D match, TRBD1 (5 bases). The V and J ends lost 3 bases and 4 bases respectively, with 12 bases between them. The CDR3 is made up of 15 amino acids. Germline values: CDR1 KGHSH, CDR2 LQKENI. The CDR3: CASSPQGWGTGELFF. The DNA of the CDR3 is TGTGCCAGCTCACCGCAGGGATGGGGCACCGGGGAGCTGTTTTTT.

This rearrangement joins TRBV15 to TRBJ1-2, with D uncertain. This CDR3 is 16 amino acids long. Germline V lookup: CDR1 LNHNV, CDR2 YYDKDF (reference sequence). V shed 0 bases and J shed 4 bases, with 15 bases lying between them. CDR3 sequence (DNA): TGTGCCACCAGCAGAGACCGGATGAATTCGGGCTATGGCTACACCTTC. It codes for CATSRDRMNSGYGYTF.